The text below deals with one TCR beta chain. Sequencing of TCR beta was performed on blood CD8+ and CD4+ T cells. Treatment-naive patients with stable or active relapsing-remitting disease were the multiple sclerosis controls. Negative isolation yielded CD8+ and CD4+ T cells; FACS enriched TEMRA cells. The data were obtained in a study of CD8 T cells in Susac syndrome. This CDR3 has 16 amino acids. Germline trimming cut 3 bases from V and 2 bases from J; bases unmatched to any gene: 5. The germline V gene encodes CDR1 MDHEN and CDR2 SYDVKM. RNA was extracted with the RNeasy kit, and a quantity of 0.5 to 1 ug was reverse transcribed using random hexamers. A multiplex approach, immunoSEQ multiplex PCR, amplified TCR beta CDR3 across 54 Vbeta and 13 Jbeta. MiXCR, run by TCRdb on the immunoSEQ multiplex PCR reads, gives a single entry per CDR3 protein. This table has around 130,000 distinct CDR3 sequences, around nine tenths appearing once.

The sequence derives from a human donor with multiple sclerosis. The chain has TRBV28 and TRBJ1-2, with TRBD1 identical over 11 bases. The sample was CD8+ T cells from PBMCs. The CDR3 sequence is CASSLWTGGKNYGYTF. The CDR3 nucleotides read TGTGCCAGCAGTTTGTGGACAGGGGGCAAAAACTATGGCTACACCTTC.